This T cell receptor beta chain was sequenced in a study of cytomegalovirus exposure and HLA in healthy donors. General study results and limits: Association of a missense DCLRE1C variant with TCR beta V- and J-gene trimming was reported in a later analysis.

Per the germline V gene, CDR1 is SGHAT and CDR2 is FQDESV (reference sequence). This CDR3 contains 16 residues. V dropped 3 bases and J dropped 1; count of bases not matched to a gene: 6. Primers for the PCR totalled 60 Vbeta and 13 Jbeta. The table came from immunoSEQ multiplex PCR; TCRdb's copy has only in-frame clones and leaves some out. In the table there are around 140,000 clones, about four fifths of which are singletons. On this clone itself: Its antigen remains unknown.

This chain links TRBV11-1 with TRBJ2-4; 7 bases fit TRBD2. The specimen was PBMCs. This sequence was found in a woman aged 40 to 50 in good health and CMV-seronegative. DNA for the CDR3: TGTGCCAGCAGCTTTGAGCGGGGAATGGCCAAAAACATTCAGTACTTC. Its translation: CASSFERGMAKNIQYF.